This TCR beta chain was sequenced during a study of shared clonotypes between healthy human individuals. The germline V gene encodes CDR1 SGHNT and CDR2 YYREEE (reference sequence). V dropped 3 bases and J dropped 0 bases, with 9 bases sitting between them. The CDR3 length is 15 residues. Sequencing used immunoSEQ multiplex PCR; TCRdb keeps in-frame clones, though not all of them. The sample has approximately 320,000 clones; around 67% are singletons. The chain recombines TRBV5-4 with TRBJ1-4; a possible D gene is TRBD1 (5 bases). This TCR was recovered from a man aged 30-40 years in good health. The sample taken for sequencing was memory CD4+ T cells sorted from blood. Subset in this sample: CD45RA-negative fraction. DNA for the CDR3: TGTGCCAGCAGCTCGGGGGGGACAACTAATGAAAAACTGTTTTTT. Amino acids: CASSSGGTTNEKLFF.